These 13 T cell receptor beta chains were all obtained from the same sample, sequenced in a study of cytomegalovirus exposure and HLA in healthy donors. Vbeta (60) and Jbeta (13) primers were used in the PCR. TCRdb keeps only in-frame clones here, not all; method: immunoSEQ multiplex PCR. The sample carries around 67,000 clones, around 87% recorded once. Specimen: PBMCs. These receptors all stem from a woman between 25 and 40 years old in good health and CMV-seropositive.

V gene TRBV4-1 combines with J gene TRBJ1-4, with TRBD1 as a possible D gene (5 bases). Trimming took off 3 bases at V and 10 bases at J, with 12 bases between the two ends. The CDR3 is made up of 13 amino acids. Germline loops: CDR1 MGHRA, CDR2 YSYEKL. This chain's CDR3 is CASSQKGDGKLFF. The CDR3 DNA follows: TGCGCCAGCAGCCAGAAAGGGGATGGAAAACTGTTTTTT.

The chain employs TRBV5-1 and TRBJ2-5, with a weak D call TRBD2 (6 bases). CDR1 SGHRS and CDR2 YFSETQ come from the germline V gene. Deletions cut 0 bases from V and 1 base from J, with 10 bases between. This CDR3 has 15 residues. The CDR3 coding sequence is TGCGCCAGCAGCTTGGACAGCGGGCCCCAAGAGACCCAGTACTTC. Translating it yields CASSLDSGPQETQYF.

CDR3 in DNA: TGTGCCAGCAGCTCGACTAGCGGGAGAGTCAATGAGCAGTTCTTC. It yields the protein CASSSTSGRVNEQFF. This chain joins TRBV11-2 and TRBJ2-1; 12 nucleotides match TRBD2. The CDR3 extends over 15 amino acids. Per germline, CDR1 SGHAT and CDR2 FQNNGV. V lost 4 bases and J lost 6; bases outside the gene matches: 4.

The gene calls are TRBV5-6 and TRBJ1-4; 12 bases align to TRBD1. With 3 bases clipped from V and 8 bases from J, the junction kept 5 bases outside the gene matches. Germline V gene sequence: CDR1 SGHDT, CDR2 YYEEEE. This CDR3 region has 15 residues. The DNA for the CDR3 is TGTGCCAGCAGCTCGGGACAGGGGGCTAGGGAAAAACTGTTTTTT. Translating it yields CASSSGQGAREKLFF.

The chain couples TRBV6-5 to TRBJ1-2, with 9 bases that match TRBD1. Germline trimming cut 5 bases from V and 7 bases from J; bases unmatched to any gene: 11. CDR3 length: 15 amino acids. From germline, CDR1 is MNHEY and CDR2 SVGAGI. The CDR3 protein is CASSGTPGQGAGYTF. CDR3 bases: TGTGCCAGCAGTGGAACCCCGGGACAGGGCGCTGGCTACACCTTC.

The chain carries TRBV18 and TRBJ2-1; 7 bases fit TRBD1. The CDR3 has 15 residues. The germline V gene has CDR1 KGHSH and CDR2 LQKENI. V gave up 6 bases and J gave up 6 bases; unmatched junction bases: 11. CDR3 in DNA: TGTGCCAGCTCGACCCCCGGACAGGCCATCAATGAGCAGTTCTTC. It specifies CASSTPGQAINEQFF. The whole variable domain, filled in from reference TRBV18 and TRBJ2-1, reads NAGVMQNPRHLVRRRGQEARLRCSPMKGHSHVYWYRQLPEEGLKFMVYLQKENIIDESGMPKERFSAEFPKEGPSILRIQQVVRGDSAAYFCASSTPGQAINEQFFGPGTRLTVL.

The V call is TRBV29-1, the J call TRBJ2-1, with 13 bases matching TRBD2. The germline V gene has CDR1 SQVTM and CDR2 ANQGSEA. CDR3 length: 14 residues. The V and J ends lost 4 bases and 8 bases, in that order; junction bases with no gene match: 5. The CDR3 coding sequence is TGCAGCGTTGTGGGACTAGCGGGACTCGATGAGCAGTTCTTC. Amino acid sequence: CSVVGLAGLDEQFF.

The chain recombines TRBV5-6 with TRBJ2-1; a possible D gene is TRBD1 (7 bases). V dropped 5 bases and J dropped 6 bases, with 15 bases sitting between them. The CDR3 has 14 residues. The germline V gene encodes CDR1 SGHDT and CDR2 YYEEEE. The CDR3 sequence is CASRGGGAGNEQFF. The CDR3 coding sequence is TGTGCCAGCAGAGGAGGGGGCGCTGGCAATGAGCAGTTCTTC.

The J gene is TRBJ2-3, the V gene TRBV7-2; TRBD2 aligns across 11 bases. This CDR3 spans 16 amino acids. Losses at the gene ends were 5 bases for V and 2 bases for J; bases not matched to a gene: 6. Germline assignment: CDR1 SGHTA and CDR2 FQGNSA. The CDR3: CASSTISGRATDTQYF. The CDR3 coding sequence is TGTGCCAGCAGCACTATTAGCGGGAGGGCCACAGATACGCAGTATTTT.

J is TRBJ1-1 and V is TRBV5-1; 7 bases agree with TRBD1. Germline V gene lookup returns CDR1 SGHRS and CDR2 YFSETQ. The length of the CDR3 is 15 residues. Trimming removed 4 bases from V and 2 bases from J; junction bases left unmatched: 8. Written as DNA, the CDR3 is TGCGCCAGCAGCCCACGGACAGGAGGCAACACTGAAGCTTTCTTT. It yields the protein CASSPRTGGNTEAFF.

The V gene is TRBV28, the J gene TRBJ1-2, with TRBD1 matching over 7 bases. The CDR3 consists of 13 residues. In germline, CDR1 is MDHEN, CDR2 SYDVKM. With 5 bases clipped from V and 4 bases from J, the junction kept 4 bases outside the gene matches. This CDR3 is CASSPGGAYGYTF. The DNA for the CDR3 is TGTGCCAGCAGTCCAGGGGGAGCCTATGGCTACACCTTC.

CDR3 region: CASSLTGGFTDTQYF. In DNA form, the CDR3 reads TGTGCCAGCAGTTTGACAGGGGGTTTCACAGATACGCAGTATTTT. The chain combines TRBV27 with TRBJ2-3; TRBD1 agrees at 9 bases. V gave up 3 bases and J gave up 2 bases; unmatched junction bases: 3. The CDR3 has 15 amino acids. The germline CDR1 and CDR2 sequences are MNHEY and SMNVEV (reference sequence).

A word on this clone: Mismatch with germline at one junction end may stem from a read error. The rearrangement links TRBV19 to TRBJ1-5; D is possibly TRBD1 (5 bases). The germline CDR1 and CDR2 sequences are LNHDA and SQIVND (reference sequence). This CDR3 is 15 amino acids long. The CDR3 sequence is CASSIGHVSNQPQHF. CDR3 coding DNA: TGTGCCAGTAGCATAGGACACGTGAGCAATCAGCCCCAGCATTTT. Complete variable domain (other parts from reference TRBV19 and TRBJ1-5): DGGITQSPKYLFRKEGQNVTLSCEQNLNHDAMYWYRQDPGQGLRLIYYSQIVNDFQKGDIAEGYSVSREKKESFPLTVTSAQKNPTAFYLCASSIGHVSNQPQHFGDGTRLSIL.